These 29 T cell receptor beta chains share one sample of origin, sequenced in a study of blood T cell repertoires in COVID-19. Method: immunoSEQ multiplex PCR; TCRdb's copy keeps in-frame clones and lacks some. This sample carries around 180,000 clones, 88% of them seen once, and the ten largest clones take under 2.5%. Material for sequencing was peripheral blood. These TCRs come from a man aged 65 to 85 with active or convalescent COVID-19.

This clone is a singleton in its sample. This chain joins TRBV7-2 and TRBJ1-1; maybe TRBD1 (6 bases). V gave up 4 bases and J gave up 2 bases, with 17 bases separating them. The germline CDR1 and CDR2 sequences are SGHTA and FQGNSA. The length of the CDR3 is 16 residues. The CDR3: CASSSRGRTVNTEAFF. The CDR3 coding sequence is TGTGCCAGCAGCTCGAGGGGAAGGACAGTTAACACTGAAGCTTTCTTT.

In nucleotides, the CDR3 is TGTGCCAGCAGATCAGGGGGCGCGCTGGGAGAGACCCAGTACTTC. It yields the protein CASRSGGALGETQYF. The J gene is TRBJ2-5, the V gene TRBV6-5; TRBD1 matches 8 bases. The V and J ends lost 6 bases and 4 bases, in that order; junction bases with no gene match: 10. The CDR3 loop spans 15 amino acids. Germline values: CDR1 MNHEY, CDR2 SVGAGI.

This sequence joins TRBV6-6 and TRBJ2-7; D is perhaps TRBD1 (6 bases). The CDR3 has 14 amino acids. Deletions cut 6 bases from V and 2 bases from J, with 14 bases between. CDR1 and CDR2 from the germline V gene are MNHNY and SVGAGI (reference sequence). CDR3 sequence: CASSSGTNTYEQYF. For the CDR3, the DNA is TGTGCCAGCAGCTCCGGGACAAATACCTACGAGCAGTACTTC.

The CDR3 sequence: CASSLAADGNTIYF. Written as DNA, the CDR3 is TGTGCCAGCAGCTTGGCGGCGGATGGAAACACCATATATTTT. V and J are TRBV5-4 and TRBJ1-3, with D uncertain. CDR3 length: 14 amino acids. Germline V CDR1 and CDR2: SGHNT, YYREEE (reference sequence). V gave up 0 bases and J gave up 3 bases, with 7 bases separating them.

This clone was detected once. The chain combines TRBV9 with TRBJ2-1, with TRBD2 matching 16 bases. The CDR3 has 20 residues. Per germline, CDR1 SGDLS and CDR2 YYNGEE. V lost 0 bases, J lost 6 bases, and 12 bases stayed unmatched. CDR3 in DNA: TGTGCCAGCAGCGTAGCTACGACCGCGGGGACTAGCGGGGGGGGCAATGAGCAGTTCTTC. Translating it yields CASSVATTAGTSGGGNEQFF.

This clone was counted many times. The rearrangement links TRBV13 to TRBJ2-2; possibly TRBD1 for D (6 bases). V lost 3 bases, J lost 6 bases, and 14 bases lay in between. CDR1 is PRHDT, CDR2 FYEKMQ, per germline (reference sequence). The CDR3 sequence is 15 residues long. The CDR3 loop reads CASSFRGFKAGELFF. In nucleotides, the CDR3 is TGTGCCAGCAGCTTCAGGGGCTTTAAGGCCGGGGAGCTGTTTTTT.

The rearrangement joins TRBV2 to TRBJ2-5; D gene ambiguous. V was clipped by 5 bases and J by 4 bases, with 11 bases between them. Germline V gives CDR1 SNHLY, CDR2 FYNNEI. The CDR3 extends over 13 amino acids. In DNA, the CDR3 is TGTGCCAGCAGTTTCCTCGGTTTAGAGACCCAGTACTTC. Protein: CASSFLGLETQYF.

The gene calls are TRBV28 and TRBJ2-2, with 7 bases matching TRBD2. The CDR3 is 15 amino acids. CDR1 and CDR2 from the germline V gene are MDHEN and SYDVKM. With 7 bases clipped from V and 2 bases from J, the junction kept 7 bases outside the gene matches. In DNA form, the CDR3 reads TGTGCCAGCACTCAGGGAGGGGCCAACACCGGGGAGCTGTTTTTT. This codes for CASTQGGANTGELFF.

In DNA, the CDR3 is TGTGCCAGCAGCATGGGACACTCCTACGAGCAGTACTTC. This encodes CASSMGHSYEQYF. V and J are TRBV2 and TRBJ2-7; tentative D call: TRBD1 (6 bases). Per the germline V gene, CDR1 is SNHLY and CDR2 is FYNNEI. The CDR3 has 13 amino acids. Trimming shortened V by 6 bases and J by 0 bases, and 9 bases separated the two germline ends.

J is TRBJ2-5 and V is TRBV28, with a possible D match to TRBD1 (6 bases). This CDR3 region has 15 residues. The germline V and J ends were trimmed by 4 bases and 2 bases, with 14 bases remaining between them. Germline assignment: CDR1 MDHEN and CDR2 SYDVKM. The CDR3 protein is CASSSEGQSQETQYF. The CDR3 DNA is TGTGCCAGCAGTTCCGAAGGACAGTCGCAAGAGACCCAGTACTTC.

This clone has just one count. The chain carries TRBV9 and TRBJ2-1, with D possibly being TRBD1 (6 bases). Trimming stripped 0 bases from V and 5 bases from J, with 15 bases between. CDR3 length: 16 residues. Germline V gene data show CDR1 as SGDLS and CDR2 as YYNGEE. The CDR3 DNA follows: TGTGCCAGCAGCGTAGTTTCAGGGGTAGTAAACAATGAGCAGTTCTTC. It codes for CASSVVSGVVNNEQFF.

The chain combines TRBV15 with TRBJ2-7, with 7 bases that match TRBD1. CDR3 length: 13 residues. With V trimmed by 3 bases and J by 7 bases, 6 bases remained unmatched. Germline CDR1 is LNHNV and CDR2 is YYDKDF (reference sequence). The CDR3: CATSREQGREQYF. The DNA of the CDR3 is TGTGCCACCAGCAGGGAACAGGGGAGAGAGCAGTACTTC. The full variable domain, completed using reference TRBV15 and TRBJ2-7, is DAMVIQNPRYQVTQFGKPVTLSCSQTLNHNVMYWYQQKSSQAPKLLFHYYDKDFNNEADTPDNFQSRRPNTSFCFLDIRSPGLGDTAMYLCATSREQGREQYFGPGTRLTVT.

The chain employs TRBV30 and TRBJ1-5; maybe TRBD1 (5 bases). V lost 0 bases, J lost 4 bases, and 13 bases lay in between. CDR3 length equals 15 residues. Germline V gene lookup returns CDR1 GTSNPN and CDR2 SVGIG (reference sequence). The CDR3 protein is CAWSVGGDRNQPQHF. CDR3 nucleotides: TGTGCCTGGAGTGTTGGGGGGGACCGAAATCAGCCCCAGCATTTT.

The V and J genes are TRBV6-2 or TRBV6-3 and TRBJ2-7; 11 bases line up with TRBD2. V trimming: 5 bases; J trimming: 3 bases; junction bases outside the gene matches: 6. Germline V lookup: CDR1 MNHEY, CDR2 SVGEGT. This CDR3 has 15 residues. The CDR3 protein is CASSKLAGASYEQYF. CDR3 bases: TGTGCCAGCAGTAAACTAGCGGGGGCTAGCTACGAGCAGTACTTC.

This clone was recorded once. V is TRBV5-6 and J is TRBJ1-5; D unclear. CDR3 length: 16 residues. Germline V gene lookup returns CDR1 SGHDT and CDR2 YYEEEE. The germline V and J ends were trimmed by 0 bases and 1 base, with 11 bases remaining between them. For the CDR3, the DNA is TGTGCCAGCAGCTTGGAGGCGGGGTTCAGCAATCAGCCCCAGCATTTT. Its protein is CASSLEAGFSNQPQHF.

This chain links TRBV5-6 with TRBJ2-3, with 7 bases that match TRBD1. Germline lookup yields CDR1 SGHDT and CDR2 YYEEEE. There are 15 residues in the CDR3. V lost 0 bases, J lost 2 bases, and 3 bases stayed unmatched. In DNA, the CDR3 is TGTGCCAGCAGCTTGGATGGGACAGCCACAGATACGCAGTATTTT. It codes for CASSLDGTATDTQYF. Based on the CDR3 plus reference TRBV5-6 and TRBJ2-3, the full variable domain is DAGVTQSPTHLIKTRGQQVTLRCSPKSGHDTVSWYQQALGQGPQFIFQYYEEEERQRGNFPDRFSGHQFPNYSSELNVNALLLGDSALYLCASSLDGTATDTQYFGPGTRLTVL.

The rearrangement uses TRBV7-8 and TRBJ2-2; TRBD1 matches at 11 bases. The germline V gene encodes CDR1 SGHVS and CDR2 FQNEAQ. V lost 5 bases and J lost 4; bases outside the gene matches: 18. The CDR3 is 20 amino acids. CDR3 coding DNA: TGTGCCAGCAGCACCCTCCTCCGGACCGGGACAGGGGGTCGCACCGGGGAGCTGTTTTTT. It encodes CASSTLLRTGTGGRTGELFF.

The chain joins TRBV28 to TRBJ1-6; TRBD1 aligns across 7 bases. The CDR3 length is 15 residues. The trim removed 6 bases at V and 7 bases at J, leaving 9 bases unmatched. Germline V gives CDR1 MDHEN, CDR2 SYDVKM. The CDR3 sequence: CASSHPTGNNSPLHF. CDR3 DNA sequence: TGTGCCAGCAGCCACCCGACAGGGAACAATTCACCCCTCCACTTT.

The chain employs TRBV7-2 and TRBJ2-1; tentative D call: TRBD2 (6 bases). There are 12 residues in the CDR3. Trimming pared 5 bases from V and 10 bases from J, leaving 12 bases between. The germline V gene has CDR1 SGHTA and CDR2 FQGNSA. Here the CDR3 reads CASSRDFGEQFF. The CDR3 region has the DNA TGTGCCAGCAGCAGGGACTTTGGGGAGCAGTTCTTC.

This clone was picked up one time. The genes are TRBV27 and TRBJ2-7, with a possible D match to TRBD1 (6 bases). CDR1 MNHEY and CDR2 SMNVEV come from the germline V gene (reference sequence). The length of the CDR3 is 15 residues. V was pared by 5 bases and J by 2 bases, with 16 bases between. The CDR3 region has the DNA TGTGCCAGCAGTAGACCAGGGGTTCAAGCCTACGAGCAGTACTTC. Residues: CASSRPGVQAYEQYF.

The chain couples TRBV29-1 to TRBJ1-2; 8 positions match TRBD1. Germline V lookup: CDR1 SQVTM, CDR2 ANQGSEA. The CDR3 consists of 12 residues. The V gene end was trimmed by 7 bases and the J gene end by 4 bases; junction bases not matched to a gene: 5. DNA for the CDR3: TGCAGCGCTCCGGACAGGGCCTATGGCTACACCTTC. Amino acids: CSAPDRAYGYTF.

J is TRBJ1-1 and V is TRBV28, with 10 bases lining up with TRBD1. V gave up 8 bases and J gave up 4 bases; unmatched junction bases: 4. Per germline, CDR1 MDHEN and CDR2 SYDVKM. The CDR3 sequence is 13 residues long. For the CDR3, the DNA is TGTGCCAGCTCGGGACAGGGGCTCACTGAAGCTTTCTTT. Translating it yields CASSGQGLTEAFF.

This clone was recorded only once. The chain couples TRBV5-1 to TRBJ2-5, with 7 bases that match TRBD1. The germline V gene encodes CDR1 SGHRS and CDR2 YFSETQ. The ends lost 3 bases at V and 4 bases at J; junction bases unmatched: 12. CDR3 length equals 16 residues. CDR3 region: CASSSDPGQLGETQYF. In nucleotides, the CDR3 is TGCGCCAGCAGCTCGGACCCGGGACAGTTAGGAGAGACCCAGTACTTC. Using reference TRBV5-1 and TRBJ2-5 for the parts outside the CDR3, the full variable domain is KAGVTQTPRYLIKTRGQQVTLSCSPISGHRSVSWYQQTPGQGLQFLFEYFSETQRNKGNFPGRFSGRQFSNSRSEMNVSTLELGDSALYLCASSSDPGQLGETQYFGPGTRLLVL.

In its sample, this clone was seen once. The gene calls are TRBV14 and TRBJ1-4; 8 nucleotides agree with TRBD1. The CDR3 extends over 15 amino acids. The V and J ends lost 0 bases and 8 bases, in that order; junction bases with no gene match: 5. CDR1 is SGHDN and CDR2 is FVKESK in the germline V gene. This CDR3 is CASSQEGRGHEKLFF. In DNA, the CDR3 is TGTGCCAGCAGCCAAGAAGGCAGGGGGCACGAAAAACTGTTTTTT.

This chain connects TRBV5-1 to TRBJ2-2, with a weak D call TRBD2 (5 bases). Trimming shortened V by 2 bases and J by 2 bases, and 16 bases separated the two germline ends. Germline CDR1 and CDR2: SGHRS and YFSETQ. The CDR3 runs to 17 residues. CDR3 in amino acids: CASSLLMGAGNTGELFF. The DNA for the CDR3 is TGCGCCAGCAGCTTATTAATGGGAGCTGGCAACACCGGGGAGCTGTTTTTT.

The rearrangement joins TRBV5-1 to TRBJ2-3; 9 nucleotides agree with TRBD1. V lost 4 bases to trimming and J lost 6 bases; unmatched junction nucleotides: 9. Germline loops: CDR1 SGHRS, CDR2 YFSETQ. The CDR3 runs to 15 residues. The CDR3 here is CASSTAGDRVDTQYF. The CDR3 coding sequence is TGCGCCAGCAGCACGGCGGGGGACAGGGTGGATACGCAGTATTTT.

The chain joins TRBV5-1 to TRBJ1-2; D gene uncertain. The CDR3 loop spans 15 amino acids. The ends were cut back, 0 bases at V and 4 bases at J, with 13 bases in the middle. The germline CDR1 and CDR2 sequences are SGHRS and YFSETQ. The CDR3 bases are TGCGCCAGCAGCTTGGTCGAGGTTATGGGCTATGGCTACACCTTC. Translated: CASSLVEVMGYGYTF. The variable domain in full, completed from reference TRBV5-1 and TRBJ1-2, reads KAGVTQTPRYLIKTRGQQVTLSCSPISGHRSVSWYQQTPGQGLQFLFEYFSETQRNKGNFPGRFSGRQFSNSRSEMNVSTLELGDSALYLCASSLVEVMGYGYTFGSGTRLTVV.

CDR3 protein: CASSPKTGGETQYF. CDR3 DNA: TGTGCCAGCTCGCCGAAAACAGGGGGCGAGACCCAGTACTTC. V and J are TRBV18 and TRBJ2-5; TRBD1 matches at 9 bases. The CDR3 is made up of 14 amino acids. Per the germline V gene, CDR1 is KGHSH and CDR2 is LQKENI. J gave up 5 bases and V 6 bases, and 7 bases lay outside the gene matches.

V is TRBV2 and J is TRBJ2-1; 9 nucleotides align to TRBD1. This CDR3 spans 15 amino acids. V lost 7 bases and J lost 3; bases outside the gene matches: 7. From germline, CDR1 is SNHLY and CDR2 FYNNEI. The CDR3 loop reads CASTLGQGNYNEQFF. In DNA, the CDR3 is TGTGCCAGCACCTTAGGACAGGGGAACTACAATGAGCAGTTCTTC.